This TCR beta chain was obtained from a study of shared clonotypes between healthy human individuals. From germline, CDR1 is GTSNPN and CDR2 SVGIG (reference sequence). Trimming removed 2 bases from V and 0 bases from J, with 8 bases in between. The CDR3 is 14 residues long. Repertoires were generated with immunoSEQ multiplex PCR, while TCRdb's copy carries only in-frame clones and drops some. The sample has approximately 1,000,000 clones, 60% to 80% seen once. This sequence originates from a man between 18 and 35 years old in good health. Some clones in this sample may be carry-over from other donors' samples. Sample: memory CD4+ T cells from PBMCs. Noted subset: CD45RA-negative fraction. The chain has TRBV30 and TRBJ2-1; possibly TRBD2 for D (6 bases). In DNA form, the CDR3 reads TGTGCCTGGAGTTACGGGAGCTCCTACAATGAGCAGTTCTTC. Translating gives CAWSYGSSYNEQFF.